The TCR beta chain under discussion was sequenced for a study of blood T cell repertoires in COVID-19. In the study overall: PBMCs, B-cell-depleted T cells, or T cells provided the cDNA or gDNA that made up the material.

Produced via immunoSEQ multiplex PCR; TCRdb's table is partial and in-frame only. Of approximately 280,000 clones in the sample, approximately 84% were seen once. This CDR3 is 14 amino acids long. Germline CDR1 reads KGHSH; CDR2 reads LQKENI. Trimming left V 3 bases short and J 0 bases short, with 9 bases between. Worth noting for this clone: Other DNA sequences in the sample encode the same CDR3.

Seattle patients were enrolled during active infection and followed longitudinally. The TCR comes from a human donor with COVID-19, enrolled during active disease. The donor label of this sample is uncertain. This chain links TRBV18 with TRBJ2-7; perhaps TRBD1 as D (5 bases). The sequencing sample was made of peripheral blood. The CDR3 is CASSPGDSSYEQYF. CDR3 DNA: TGTGCCAGCTCACCCGGCGACAGCTCCTACGAGCAGTACTTC. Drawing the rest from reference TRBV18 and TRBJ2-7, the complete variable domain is NAGVMQNPRHLVRRRGQEARLRCSPMKGHSHVYWYRQLPEEGLKFMVYLQKENIIDESGMPKERFSAEFPKEGPSILRIQQVVRGDSAAYFCASSPGDSSYEQYFGPGTRLTVT.